These 30 T cell receptor beta chains originate from one sample sequenced in a study of T cells in Graves' hyperthyroidism and ophthalmopathy. Researchers took RNA transcripts and amplified the TCR beta CDR3 regions from them. A set of HTBI primers served as the primers for a first-round RT-PCR of the TCR CDR3. TCRdb recomputed calls from the multiplex PCR reads with MiXCR, one row per CDR3 protein. The sample includes nearly 250,000 distinct CDR3 sequences, over 20% of them seen just once. Sequencing was performed on blood. The receptors come from a woman in her thirties or forties with Graves' ophthalmopathy.

This clonotype came up many times. The J gene is TRBJ1-3, the V gene TRBV28; D remains unclear. This CDR3 contains 16 residues. Trimming took off 6 bases at V and 0 bases at J, with 15 bases between the two ends. Per the germline V gene, CDR1 is MDHEN and CDR2 is SYDVKM. The CDR3 sequence: CASSLVGGSSGNTIYF. The CDR3 coding sequence is TGTGCCAGCAGCCTCGTGGGAGGTTCCTCTGGAAACACCATATATTTT.

This clonotype has at least ten counts. The V call is TRBV6-5, the J call TRBJ1-1, with no clear D. The CDR3 runs to 14 residues. The V and J ends lost 2 bases and 0 bases respectively, with 7 bases between them. Germline loops: CDR1 MNHEY, CDR2 SVGAGI. Here the CDR3 DNA reads TGTGCCAGCAGTTACGGGAGAATGAACACTGAAGCTTTCTTT. It translates to CASSYGRMNTEAFF.

This clonotype was counted a few times. CDR3 nucleotide sequence: TGTGCCAGCAGCACAAGCGGGTGGGCCCCTAAGGGGACCCAGTACTTC. It codes for CASSTSGWAPKGTQYF. V and J are TRBV7-2 and TRBJ2-5; tentatively, D is TRBD2 (6 bases). V lost 5 bases to trimming and J lost 7 bases, with 23 bases between them. The CDR3 is 16 amino acids. Germline V gene lookup returns CDR1 SGHTA and CDR2 FQGNSA. Full variable domain (outside the CDR3, taken from reference TRBV7-2 and TRBJ2-5): GAGVSQSPSNKVTEKGKDVELRCDPISGHTALYWYRQSLGQGLEFLIYFQGNSAPDKSGLPSDRFSAERTGGSVSTLTIQRTQQEDSAVYLCASSTSGWAPKGTQYFGPGTRLLVL.

This clonotype was detected a few times. This chain joins TRBV6-1 and TRBJ1-5, with D possibly matching TRBD1 (5 bases). Germline-derived CDR1 and CDR2 are MNHNS and SASEGT. V gave up 7 bases and J gave up 4 bases, with 11 bases separating them. This CDR3 spans 13 amino acids. DNA of the CDR3: TGTGCCAGCAAGGCAGGGAGGAATCAGCCCCAGCATTTT. Translation: CASKAGRNQPQHF.

In the case of this clonotype: Given a much more abundant clone one base away, this may be a read error. It is likely a read error, because the conserved phenylalanine at the end of the CDR3 is missing. J is TRBJ2-7 and V is TRBV25-1; TRBD1 matches 7 bases. This CDR3 is 15 amino acids long. Germline V CDR1 and CDR2: MGHDK, SYGVNS. V shed 9 bases, J shed 7 bases, and the junction held 18 bases outside the gene matches. The CDR3 sequence is CASGGLGGVPEEQYI. DNA for the CDR3: TGTGCCAGTGGGGGTCTAGGGGGCGTACCTGAGGAGCAGTACATC.

This clonotype occurred a few times. The V and J genes are TRBV20-1 and TRBJ2-7; 8 bases fit TRBD1. Trimming removed 6 bases from V and 6 bases from J; junction bases left unmatched: 13. The CDR3 loop spans 14 amino acids. CDR1 is DFQATT and CDR2 is SNEGSKA in the germline V gene (reference sequence). In DNA form, the CDR3 reads TGCAGTGCAGAACCCGAGACAGGGGCTATCGAGCAGTACTTC. As protein: CSAEPETGAIEQYF.

This clonotype was picked up one time. The chain combines TRBV20-1 with TRBJ1-1; D gene uncertain. V was pared by 5 bases and J by 0 bases, with 7 bases between. There are 12 residues in the CDR3. The germline gives CDR1 DFQATT, CDR2 SNEGSKA (reference sequence). In nucleotides, the CDR3 is TGCAGTGCTCCCAAGATGAACACTGAAGCTTTCTTT. Translating it yields CSAPKMNTEAFF.

About this clonotype: A much larger clone differs by one base, so this may be a read error. The rearrangement links TRBV6-1 to TRBJ1-1; tentative D call: TRBD1 (5 bases). Trimming took off 6 bases at V and 10 bases at J, with 18 bases between the two ends. The V gene's germline CDR1 is MNHNS and CDR2 SASEGT. CDR3 size: 13 residues. The CDR3: CASSGKNGGGAFF. The CDR3, as DNA: TGTGCCAGCAGCGGGAAAAATGGGGGTGGAGCTTTCTTT.

This clonotype appeared a few times. This chain joins TRBV28 and TRBJ2-5; 8 positions match TRBD2. The CDR3 sequence is 13 residues long. The germline V gene has CDR1 MDHEN and CDR2 SYDVKM. V lost 8 bases to trimming and J lost 8 bases; unmatched junction nucleotides: 10. DNA of the CDR3: TGTGCCAGCGTCGGGGGGGGGGAGCGAACCCAGTACTTC. Translating gives CASVGGGERTQYF.

In its sample, this clonotype was seen many times. This chain links TRBV20-1 with TRBJ2-7; D is possibly TRBD1 (6 bases). Trimming shortened V by 6 bases and J by 8 bases, and 29 bases separated the two germline ends. Germline V gene lookup returns CDR1 DFQATT and CDR2 SNEGSKA (reference sequence). The CDR3 covers 16 residues. CDR3: CSAPGILGADVRQQYF. In DNA, the CDR3 is TGCAGTGCCCCCGGGATCCTGGGGGCAGATGTACGTCAGCAGTACTTC.

This clonotype occurred many times. The rearrangement links TRBV7-2 to TRBJ1-2; D remains unclear. Germline values: CDR1 SGHTA, CDR2 FQGNSA. The CDR3 totals 13 residues. V lost 5 bases and J lost 4, with 11 bases in between. CDR3 bases: TGTGCCAGCAGCCCCGACGGGCTCTATGGCTACACCTTC. It is translated as CASSPDGLYGYTF.

The table lists this clonotype with many counts. The J gene is TRBJ1-5, the V gene TRBV6-1; D uncertain. V gave up 4 bases and J gave up 0 bases, with 10 bases separating them. Germline loops: CDR1 MNHNS, CDR2 SASEGT. This CDR3 spans 15 amino acids. DNA for the CDR3: TGTGCCAGCAGTGTGGAGGTCGATAGCAATCAGCCCCAGCATTTT. Its translation: CASSVEVDSNQPQHF.

This clonotype was observed at least ten times. CDR3: CASSCRSGRALPFTGELFF. Here the CDR3 DNA reads TGTGCCAGCAGTTGCCGTAGCGGGAGGGCCCTACCTTTCACCGGGGAGCTGTTTTTT. The chain has TRBV28 and TRBJ2-2; TRBD2 agrees at 11 bases. V lost 4 bases and J lost 4; bases outside the gene matches: 14. The CDR3 has 19 residues. Germline values: CDR1 MDHEN, CDR2 SYDVKM.

At least ten counts were recorded for this clonotype. This chain joins TRBV30 and TRBJ1-5; no clear D gene. The CDR3 runs to 15 residues. The V gene lost 3 bases and the J gene lost 7 bases, with 19 bases spanning the gap. From germline, CDR1 is GTSNPN and CDR2 SVGIG (reference sequence). CDR3 sequence: CAWSPPWQGPQPQHF. The CDR3 DNA sequence: TGTGCCTGGAGCCCCCCGTGGCAAGGGCCCCAGCCCCAGCATTTT.

Regarding this clonotype: One junction end disagrees with the germline gene, perhaps due to a read error. The rearrangement uses TRBV27 and TRBJ1-2; 7 nucleotides line up with TRBD1. The CDR3 covers 17 residues. Germline assignment: CDR1 MNHEY and CDR2 SMNVEV (reference sequence). The CDR3 is CASILSLRQGVHYGYTF. CDR3 nucleotides: TGTGCCAGCATTTTATCCCTAAGACAGGGAGTACACTATGGCTACACCTTC.

At least ten counts were recorded for this clonotype. V and J are TRBV24-1 and TRBJ2-5; 9 bases line up with TRBD1. The CDR3 length is 15 residues. V trimming: 4 bases; J trimming: 3 bases; junction bases outside the gene matches: 5. CDR1 and CDR2 from the germline V gene are KGHDR and SFDVKD. The CDR3 loop is CATSEPGTGKETQYF. Here the CDR3 DNA reads TGTGCCACCAGTGAACCCGGGACAGGGAAAGAGACCCAGTACTTC.

This clonotype has ten or more counts. The chain uses TRBV2 and TRBJ2-2; D may be TRBD2 (5 bases). V gave up 3 bases and J gave up 7 bases, with 12 bases separating them. The CDR3 totals 14 residues. The germline CDR1 and CDR2 sequences are SNHLY and FYNNEI. The CDR3 sequence is CASSESRAGGELFF. Written as DNA, the CDR3 is TGTGCCAGCAGTGAGTCGCGGGCCGGCGGGGAGCTGTTTTTT.

This clonotype has a handful of counts. The rearrangement links TRBV3-1 to TRBJ2-7; D unclear. This CDR3 is 14 amino acids long. Trimming removed 1 base from V and 0 bases from J, with 7 bases in between. Germline CDR1 reads LGHDT; CDR2 reads YNNKEL (reference sequence). CDR3 in DNA: TGTGCCAGCAGCCAAGGTAGAGTCTCCTACGAGCAGTACTTC. Its protein product is CASSQGRVSYEQYF.

This clonotype was recorded many times. This chain links TRBV7-8 with TRBJ1-5; tentatively, D is TRBD1 (6 bases). CDR1 is SGHVS and CDR2 is FQNEAQ in the germline V gene. The CDR3 has 14 residues. Between the trimmed V and J ends, which lost 0 bases and 6 bases, there was a span of 9 bases. CDR3 residues: CASSLAGGTQPQHF. In nucleotides, the CDR3 is TGTGCCAGCAGCTTAGCGGGGGGCACTCAGCCCCAGCATTTT.

This clonotype was found many times. This chain connects TRBV6-2 or TRBV6-3 to TRBJ2-5, with D uncertain. This CDR3 contains 12 residues. The V gene's germline CDR1 is MNHEY and CDR2 SVGEGT. V shed 2 bases and J shed 7 bases, with 8 bases lying between them. This chain's CDR3 is CASSYGEATQYF. DNA for the CDR3: TGTGCCAGCAGTTACGGCGAGGCGACCCAGTACTTC.

The chain couples TRBV4-2 to TRBJ2-5; 11 nucleotides line up with TRBD2. The CDR3 is 16 residues long. The V gene's germline CDR1 is LGHNA and CDR2 YNFKEQ. The ends lost 4 bases at V and 2 bases at J; junction bases unmatched: 6. CDR3 loop: CASSRSGTSGQETQYF. The CDR3 bases are TGTGCCAGCAGCCGATCCGGGACTAGCGGACAAGAGACCCAGTACTTC.

This clonotype occurred many times. The genes are TRBV6-2 or TRBV6-3 and TRBJ2-1; D is possibly TRBD2 (5 bases). Germline V lookup: CDR1 MNHEY, CDR2 SVGEGT. With 6 bases removed from V and 1 base from J, the gap between germline ends came to 7 bases. The CDR3 is made up of 13 amino acids. The CDR3 sequence: CASRVASYNEQFF. For the CDR3, the DNA is TGTGCCAGCAGGGTAGCGTCCTACAATGAGCAGTTCTTC.

This clonotype was found a few times. The V and J genes are TRBV6-1 and TRBJ1-3; D is unclear. This CDR3 has 14 residues. Germline V lookup: CDR1 MNHNS, CDR2 SASEGT. V was clipped by 8 bases and J by 7 bases, with 18 bases between them. The CDR3, as DNA: TGTGCCAGCGGTCGAATCCAAACAAGGAACACCATATATTTT. Protein: CASGRIQTRNTIYF.

This clonotype was counted at least ten times. The rearrangement joins TRBV6-5 to TRBJ2-7; 7 positions match TRBD1. Germline CDR1 reads MNHEY; CDR2 reads SVGAGI. Germline trimming cut 0 bases from V and 4 bases from J; bases unmatched to any gene: 6. The CDR3 is 15 residues long. CDR3 residues: CASSYSRQGWYEQYF. DNA of the CDR3: TGTGCCAGCAGTTACTCGCGACAGGGTTGGTACGAGCAGTACTTC.

This clonotype was seen at least ten times. The chain joins TRBV28 to TRBJ2-4; 7 bases agree with TRBD1. The germline V gene encodes CDR1 MDHEN and CDR2 SYDVKM. The CDR3 has 15 residues. Losses at the gene ends were 3 bases for V and 0 bases for J; bases not matched to a gene: 2. The CDR3 nucleotides read TGTGCCAGCAGTTTCGGGACAGTAGCCAAAAACATTCAGTACTTC. Encoded protein: CASSFGTVAKNIQYF.

The rearrangement uses TRBV12-3 or TRBV12-4 and TRBJ1-1; D gene unclear. This CDR3 contains 13 residues. V was cut by 6 bases and J by 3 bases, with 11 bases left in between. The CDR3 coding sequence is TGTGCCAGCAGCATTACAGTCTACACTGAAGCTTTCTTT. Translated, it gives CASSITVYTEAFF.

This clonotype was seen at least ten times. For the CDR3, the DNA is TGCAGCGTTGGTAACAGGGCCGGAACTGAAGCTTTCTTT. Protein: CSVGNRAGTEAFF. This rearrangement joins TRBV29-1 to TRBJ1-1; the D gene is possibly TRBD1 (6 bases). Germline lookup yields CDR1 SQVTM and CDR2 ANQGSEA. Trimming removed 4 bases from V and 5 bases from J, with 14 bases in between. The CDR3 is made up of 13 amino acids. Based on the CDR3 plus reference TRBV29-1 and TRBJ1-1, the full variable domain is SAVISQKPSRDICQRGTSLTIQCQVDSQVTMMFWYRQQPGQSLTLIATANQGSEATYESGFVIDKFPISRPNLTFSTLTVSNMSPEDSSIYLCSVGNRAGTEAFFGQGTRLTVV.

This clonotype was detected ten times or more. This rearrangement joins TRBV18 to TRBJ1-2, with D perhaps matching TRBD1 (5 bases). Germline V CDR1 and CDR2: KGHSH, LQKENI. The CDR3 extends over 15 amino acids. Trimming cost V 5 bases and J 2 bases, with 15 bases left between them. This CDR3 is CASSTTASENYGYTF. The DNA for the CDR3 is TGTGCCAGCTCAACGACAGCATCGGAGAACTATGGCTACACCTTC. The variable domain in full, with the rest retrieved from reference TRBV18 and TRBJ1-2, is NAGVMQNPRHLVRRRGQEARLRCSPMKGHSHVYWYRQLPEEGLKFMVYLQKENIIDESGMPKERFSAEFPKEGPSILRIQQVVRGDSAAYFCASSTTASENYGYTFGSGTRLTVV.

In this sample, this clonotype turned up many times. The genes are TRBV20-1 and TRBJ2-4; 7 bases map to TRBD1. The length of the CDR3 is 12 residues. J lost 9 bases, V lost 6 bases, and 8 bases had no gene match. CDR1 DFQATT and CDR2 SNEGSKA come from the germline V gene (reference sequence). The chain's CDR3 is CSAPRGLGIQYF. The CDR3 DNA is TGCAGTGCCCCTAGGGGGCTTGGCATTCAGTACTTC.

V and J are TRBV5-1 and TRBJ1-2; TRBD1 agrees at 8 bases. V lost 4 bases and J lost 8; bases outside the gene matches: 7. From germline, CDR1 is SGHRS and CDR2 YFSETQ. CDR3 length: 13 amino acids. In DNA form, the CDR3 reads TGCGCCAGCAGCCTGGACAGGGTGCGCGGCTACACCTTC. Its protein product is CASSLDRVRGYTF. Full variable domain (remainder filled in from reference TRBV5-1 and TRBJ1-2): KAGVTQTPRYLIKTRGQQVTLSCSPISGHRSVSWYQQTPGQGLQFLFEYFSETQRNKGNFPGRFSGRQFSNSRSEMNVSTLELGDSALYLCASSLDRVRGYTFGSGTRLTVV.